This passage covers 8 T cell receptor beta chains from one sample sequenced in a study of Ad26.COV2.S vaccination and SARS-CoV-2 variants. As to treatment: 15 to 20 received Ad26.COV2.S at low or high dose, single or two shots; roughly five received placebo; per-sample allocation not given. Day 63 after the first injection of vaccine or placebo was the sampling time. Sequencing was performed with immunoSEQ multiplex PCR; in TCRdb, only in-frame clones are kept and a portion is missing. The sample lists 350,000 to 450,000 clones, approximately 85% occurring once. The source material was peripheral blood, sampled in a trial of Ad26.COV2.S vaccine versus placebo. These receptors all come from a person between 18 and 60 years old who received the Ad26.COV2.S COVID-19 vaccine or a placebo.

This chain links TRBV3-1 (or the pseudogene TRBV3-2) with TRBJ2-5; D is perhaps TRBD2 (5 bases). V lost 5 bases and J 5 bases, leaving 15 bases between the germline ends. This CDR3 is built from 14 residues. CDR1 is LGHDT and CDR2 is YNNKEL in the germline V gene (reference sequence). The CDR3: CASSYHGDGETQYF. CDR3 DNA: TGTGCCAGCAGCTACCACGGGGATGGGGAGACCCAGTACTTC.

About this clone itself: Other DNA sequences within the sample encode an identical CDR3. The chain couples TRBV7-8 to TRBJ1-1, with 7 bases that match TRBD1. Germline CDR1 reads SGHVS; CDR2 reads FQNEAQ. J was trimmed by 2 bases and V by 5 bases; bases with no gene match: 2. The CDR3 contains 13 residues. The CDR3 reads CASSRQGNTEAFF. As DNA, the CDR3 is TGTGCCAGCAGCCGACAGGGCAACACTGAAGCTTTCTTT.

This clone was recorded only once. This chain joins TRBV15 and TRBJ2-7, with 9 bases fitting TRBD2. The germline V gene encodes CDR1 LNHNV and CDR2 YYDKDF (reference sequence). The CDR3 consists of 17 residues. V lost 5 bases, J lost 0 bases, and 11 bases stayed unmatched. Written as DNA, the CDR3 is TGTGCCACCAGCGATGGAGCGGGAGGCGTTTCCTCCTACGAGCAGTACTTC. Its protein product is CATSDGAGGVSSYEQYF.

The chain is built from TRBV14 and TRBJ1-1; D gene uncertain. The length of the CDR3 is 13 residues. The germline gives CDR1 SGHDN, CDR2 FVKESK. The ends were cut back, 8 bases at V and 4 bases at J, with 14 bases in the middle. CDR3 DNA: TGTGCCAGCTCGATGGAAATGTTCACTGAAGCTTTCTTT. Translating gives CASSMEMFTEAFF.

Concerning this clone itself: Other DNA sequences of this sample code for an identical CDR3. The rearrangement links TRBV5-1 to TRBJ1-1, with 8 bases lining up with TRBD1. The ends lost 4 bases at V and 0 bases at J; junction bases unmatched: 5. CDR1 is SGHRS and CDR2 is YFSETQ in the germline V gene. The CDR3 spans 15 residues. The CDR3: CASSPRQGMNTEAFF. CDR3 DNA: TGCGCCAGCAGCCCACGACAGGGGATGAACACTGAAGCTTTCTTT.

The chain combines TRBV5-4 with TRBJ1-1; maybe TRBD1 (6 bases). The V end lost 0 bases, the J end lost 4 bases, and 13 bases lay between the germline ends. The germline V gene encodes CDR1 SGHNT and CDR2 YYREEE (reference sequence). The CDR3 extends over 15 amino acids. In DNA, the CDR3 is TGTGCCAGCAGCTTGGTTGTCAGGGGTAGCACTGAAGCTTTCTTT. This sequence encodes CASSLVVRGSTEAFF.

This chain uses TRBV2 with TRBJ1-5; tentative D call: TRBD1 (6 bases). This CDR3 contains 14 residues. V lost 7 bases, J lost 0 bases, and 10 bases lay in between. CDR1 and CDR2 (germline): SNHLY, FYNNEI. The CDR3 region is CASTGDYSNQPQHF. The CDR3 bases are TGTGCCAGCACAGGGGATTATAGCAATCAGCCCCAGCATTTT.

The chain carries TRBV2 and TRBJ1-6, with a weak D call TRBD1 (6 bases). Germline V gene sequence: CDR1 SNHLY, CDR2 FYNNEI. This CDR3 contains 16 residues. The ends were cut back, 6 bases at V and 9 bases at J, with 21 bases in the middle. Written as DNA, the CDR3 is TGTGCCAGCAGGGGATCCGGGGGCGTGAAAAGTTCACCCCTCCACTTT. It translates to CASRGSGGVKSSPLHF.